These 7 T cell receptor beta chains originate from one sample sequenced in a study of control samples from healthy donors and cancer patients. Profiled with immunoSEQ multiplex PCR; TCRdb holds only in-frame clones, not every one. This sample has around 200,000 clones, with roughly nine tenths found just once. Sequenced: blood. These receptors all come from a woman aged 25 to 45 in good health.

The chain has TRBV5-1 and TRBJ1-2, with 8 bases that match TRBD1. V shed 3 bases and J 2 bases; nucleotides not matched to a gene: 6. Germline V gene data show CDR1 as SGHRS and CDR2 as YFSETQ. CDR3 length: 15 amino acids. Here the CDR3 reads CASSSDRGPNYGYTF. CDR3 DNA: TGCGCCAGCAGCTCCGACAGGGGTCCGAACTATGGCTACACCTTC.

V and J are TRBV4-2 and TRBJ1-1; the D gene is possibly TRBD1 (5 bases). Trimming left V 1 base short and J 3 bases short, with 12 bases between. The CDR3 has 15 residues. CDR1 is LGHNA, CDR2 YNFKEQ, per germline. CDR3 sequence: CASSQVVGGDTEAFF. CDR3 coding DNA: TGTGCCAGCAGCCAAGTTGTGGGGGGGGACACTGAAGCTTTCTTT.

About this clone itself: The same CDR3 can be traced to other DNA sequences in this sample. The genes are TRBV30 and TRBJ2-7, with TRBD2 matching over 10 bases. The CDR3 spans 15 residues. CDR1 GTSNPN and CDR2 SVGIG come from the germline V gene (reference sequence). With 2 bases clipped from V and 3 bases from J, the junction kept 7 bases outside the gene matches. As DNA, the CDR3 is TGTGCCTGGAGTCCCCTAGCGGGAGTCAGCTACGAGCAGTACTTC. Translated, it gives CAWSPLAGVSYEQYF.

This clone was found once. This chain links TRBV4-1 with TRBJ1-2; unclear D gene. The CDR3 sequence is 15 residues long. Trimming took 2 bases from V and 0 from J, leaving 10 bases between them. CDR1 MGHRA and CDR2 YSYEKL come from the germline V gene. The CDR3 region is CASSQSYTTNYGYTF. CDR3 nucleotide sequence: TGCGCCAGCAGCCAAAGTTACACGACTAACTATGGCTACACCTTC.

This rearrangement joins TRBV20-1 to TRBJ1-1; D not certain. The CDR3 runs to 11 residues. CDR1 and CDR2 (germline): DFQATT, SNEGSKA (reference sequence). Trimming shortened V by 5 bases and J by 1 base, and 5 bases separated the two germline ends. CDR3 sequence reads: CSADKNTEAFF. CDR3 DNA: TGCAGTGCTGACAAGAACACTGAAGCTTTCTTT.

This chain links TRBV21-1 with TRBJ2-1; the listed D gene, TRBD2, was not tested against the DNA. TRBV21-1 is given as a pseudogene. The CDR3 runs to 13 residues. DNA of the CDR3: TGTGCCAGCAGCAAATCTAGCGGGAATGAGCAGTTCTTC. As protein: CASSKSSGNEQFF.

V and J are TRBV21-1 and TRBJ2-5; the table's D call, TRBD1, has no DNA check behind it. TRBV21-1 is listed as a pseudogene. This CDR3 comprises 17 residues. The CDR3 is CASSKTLEQGQVGTQYF. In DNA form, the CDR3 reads TGTGCCAGCAGCAAAACGTTAGAACAAGGACAGGTTGGGACCCAGTACTTC.